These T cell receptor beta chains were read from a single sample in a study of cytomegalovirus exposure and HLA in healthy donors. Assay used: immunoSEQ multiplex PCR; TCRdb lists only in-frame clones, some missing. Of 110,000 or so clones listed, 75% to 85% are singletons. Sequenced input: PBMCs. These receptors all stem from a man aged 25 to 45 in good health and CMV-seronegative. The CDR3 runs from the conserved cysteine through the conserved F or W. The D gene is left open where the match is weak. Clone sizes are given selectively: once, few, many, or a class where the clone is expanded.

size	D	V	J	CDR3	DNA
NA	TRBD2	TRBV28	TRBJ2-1	CASSQRLAGRYNEQFF	TGTGCCAGCAGCCAAAGATTAGCGGGAAGATACAATGAGCAGTTCTTC
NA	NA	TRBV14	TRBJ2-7	CASSHHYEQYF	TGTGCCAGCAGCCACCACTACGAGCAGTACTTC
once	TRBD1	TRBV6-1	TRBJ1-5	CASSENRGRNQPQHF	TGTGCCAGCAGTGAAAACAGGGGCCGGAATCAGCCCCAGCATTTT
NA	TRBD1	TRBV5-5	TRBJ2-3	CASSRQGYPSTDTQYF	TGTGCCAGCAGCCGACAGGGGTACCCCAGCACAGATACGCAGTATTTT
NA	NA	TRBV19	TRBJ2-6	CASSTQTGSPGANVLTF	TGTGCCAGTAGTACTCAGACAGGCTCGCCTGGGGCCAACGTCCTGACTTTC
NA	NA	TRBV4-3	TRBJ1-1	CASSQRGYDTEAFF	TGCGCCAGCAGCCAGCGCGGGTATGACACTGAAGCTTTCTTT
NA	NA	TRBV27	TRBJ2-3	CASSFVLAGGADTQYF	TGTGCCAGCAGTTTTGTCCTAGCCGGAGGCGCAGATACGCAGTATTTT
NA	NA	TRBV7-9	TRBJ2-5	CASSDVLQGYYGETQYF	TGTGCCAGCAGCGACGTCCTACAGGGATACTACGGGGAGACCCAGTACTTC
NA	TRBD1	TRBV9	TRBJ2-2	CASSVRGQGDTGELFF	TGTGCCAGCAGCGTTCGAGGACAGGGAGACACCGGGGAGCTGTTTTTT
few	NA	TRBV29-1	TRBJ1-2	CSGSGNYGYTF	TGCAGCGGGTCCGGGAACTATGGCTACACCTTC
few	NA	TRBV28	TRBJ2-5	CAHNRQAHQETQYF	TGTGCCCATAACCGACAGGCCCACCAAGAGACCCAGTACTTC
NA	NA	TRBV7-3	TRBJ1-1	CASSLTGMTEAFF	TGTGCCAGCAGCTTAACCGGGATGACTGAAGCTTTCTTT
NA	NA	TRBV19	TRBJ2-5	CASSMYGTCDGETQYF	TGTGCCAGTAGTATGTATGGTACGTGTGACGGGGAGACCCAGTACTTC
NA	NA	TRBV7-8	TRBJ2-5	CASSLVSETQYF	TGTGCCAGCAGCTTAGTAAGCGAGACCCAGTACTTC
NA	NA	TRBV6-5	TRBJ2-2	CASERGGELFF	TGTGCCAGCGAAAGGGGCGGGGAGCTGTTTTTT
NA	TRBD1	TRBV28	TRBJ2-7	CASSPIGTGKTYEQYF	TGTGCCAGCAGCCCTATCGGGACAGGGAAAACCTACGAGCAGTACTTC
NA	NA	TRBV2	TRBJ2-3	CASRDPRGTQYF	TGTGCCAGCAGAGACCCGCGGGGTACGCAGTATTTT
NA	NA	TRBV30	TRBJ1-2	CAVSSGYTF	TGTGCCGTTTCGAGTGGCTACACCTTC
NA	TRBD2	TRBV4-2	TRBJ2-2	CASSQHPRVAGDHGELFF	TGTGCCAGCAGCCAACACCCCCGTGTAGCGGGAGACCACGGGGAGCTGTTTTTT
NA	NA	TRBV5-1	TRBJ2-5	CASSLGGQETQYF	TGCGCCAGCAGCTTGGGAGGCCAAGAGACCCAGTACTTC
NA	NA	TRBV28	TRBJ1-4	CASRAPGSTNEKLFF	TGTGCCAGCAGGGCCCCAGGGTCAACTAATGAAAAACTGTTTTTT
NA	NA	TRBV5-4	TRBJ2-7	CASSAGPVTYEQYF	TGTGCCAGCAGCGCGGGACCGGTGACCTACGAGCAGTACTTC
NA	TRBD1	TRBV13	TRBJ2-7	CASSSPRGTGLTYEQYF	TGTGCCAGCAGCTCCCCGAGAGGGACAGGGTTAACCTACGAGCAGTACTTC
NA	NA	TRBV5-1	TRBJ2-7	CASSVGEVWYEQYF	TGCGCCAGCAGCGTGGGGGAGGTATGGTACGAGCAGTACTTC
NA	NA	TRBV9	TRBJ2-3	CASSVALDTQYF	TGTGCCAGCAGCGTAGCTCTCGATACGCAGTATTTT
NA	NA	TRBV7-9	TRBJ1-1	CASSLDRESEAFF	TGTGCCAGCAGCTTAGACAGGGAAAGTGAAGCTTTCTTT
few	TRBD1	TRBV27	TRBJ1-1	CASSQPGTGATEAFF	TGTGCCAGCAGTCAACCCGGGACAGGGGCCACTGAAGCTTTCTTT
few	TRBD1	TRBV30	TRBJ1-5	CAWDRGNQPQHF	TGTGCCTGGGACAGGGGCAATCAGCCCCAGCATTTT
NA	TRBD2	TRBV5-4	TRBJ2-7	CASSRFSGAPYEQYF	TGTGCCAGCAGCCGCTTTAGCGGGGCCCCCTACGAGCAGTACTTC
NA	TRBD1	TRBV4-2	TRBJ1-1	CASSQERQGGTEAFF	TGTGCCAGCAGCCAAGAGCGACAGGGGGGGACTGAAGCTTTCTTT
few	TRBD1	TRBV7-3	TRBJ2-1	CASSSRGTGGNEQFF	TGTGCCAGCAGCTCCCGGGGGACAGGGGGCAATGAGCAGTTCTTC
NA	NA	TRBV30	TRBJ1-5	CAWSIGGANGNQPQHF	TGTGCCTGGAGTATCGGGGGGGCGAACGGCAATCAGCCCCAGCATTTT
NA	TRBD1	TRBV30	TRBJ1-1	CAWRPTGGYTEAFF	TGTGCCTGGCGCCCTACAGGGGGCTACACTGAAGCTTTCTTT
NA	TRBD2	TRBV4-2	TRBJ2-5	CASSRTSGVQETQYF	TGTGCCAGCAGCCGGACTAGCGGGGTCCAAGAGACCCAGTACTTC
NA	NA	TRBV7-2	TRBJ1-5	CASSPRGQPQHF	TGTGCCAGCAGCCCGCGGGGACAGCCCCAGCATTTT
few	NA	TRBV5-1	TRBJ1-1	CASSLSSGTSNTEAFF	TGCGCCAGCAGCTTGTCCTCAGGAACCTCGAACACTGAAGCTTTCTTT